This entry describes one T cell receptor beta chain. Sequencing was performed with immunoSEQ multiplex PCR; in TCRdb, only in-frame clones are kept and a portion is missing. The table lists around 600,000 clones, 95% to 98% of them singletons. The naive CD8 fraction comprised CD45RO-negative cells positively selected for CCR7 and excluded terminally differentiated effector memory CD45RA+ cells. The data were obtained in a study of shared clonotypes between healthy human individuals. The receptor comes from a man aged 25-45 years in good health. The sample taken for sequencing was naive CD8+ T cells sorted from blood.

The CDR3 sequence is CASSLETGTQPQHF. For the CDR3, the DNA is TGCGCCAGCAGCTTGGAAACAGGGACTCAGCCCCAGCATTTT. The chain combines TRBV5-1 with TRBJ1-5; possible D gene TRBD1, 6 bases. Germline values: CDR1 SGHRS, CDR2 YFSETQ. Deletions cut 0 bases from V and 6 bases from J, with 10 bases between. This CDR3 is 14 amino acids long.